These 32 T cell receptor beta chains originate from one sample sequenced in a study of brain metastases from non-small cell lung cancer. The repertoire was sequenced with immunoSEQ multiplex PCR; TCRdb's copy has only in-frame clones and lacks some. The sample records some 1,200 clones, 85% being singletons. The sequencing sample was made of tissue from a brain metastasis. The receptors here all came from a donor at least 40 years old with non-small cell lung cancer.

This chain links TRBV18 with TRBJ1-2; 10 bases map to TRBD1. CDR3 length: 15 residues. V shed 6 bases and J 1 base; nucleotides not matched to a gene: 5. Germline CDR1 and CDR2: KGHSH and LQKENI. The CDR3 protein is CASSSDRGFNYGYTF. DNA for the CDR3: TGTGCCAGCTCCTCGGACAGGGGGTTTAACTATGGCTACACCTTC.

This clone was seen a single time. The rearrangement joins TRBV18 to TRBJ1-2; no reliable D call. Germline CDR1 and CDR2: KGHSH and LQKENI. There are 13 residues in the CDR3. The V end lost 3 bases, the J end lost 5 bases, and 10 bases lay between the germline ends. DNA for the CDR3: TGTGCCAGCTCACCCCCCGTGGGTTATGGCTACACCTTC. Its protein product is CASSPPVGYGYTF.

V usage is TRBV5-1 and J usage is TRBJ1-1; 7 positions match TRBD1. The germline V gene has CDR1 SGHRS and CDR2 YFSETQ. This CDR3 region has 15 residues. V gave up 3 bases and J gave up 2 bases; unmatched junction bases: 7. The CDR3 DNA sequence: TGCGCCAGCAGCTCACGACAGGGAGGAAACACTGAAGCTTTCTTT. Amino acid sequence: CASSSRQGGNTEAFF.

This chain uses TRBV7-6 with TRBJ2-7; 7 bases line up with TRBD2. The germline gives CDR1 SGHVS, CDR2 FNYEAQ. Losses at the gene ends were 5 bases for V and 2 bases for J; bases not matched to a gene: 12. This CDR3 contains 16 residues. The CDR3 loop reads CASSPLGGRETYEQYF. The CDR3 DNA is TGTGCCAGCAGCCCCTTGGGGGGGAGAGAGACCTACGAGCAGTACTTC.

This chain connects TRBV10-1 to TRBJ1-1; D is perhaps TRBD1 (6 bases). This CDR3 comprises 16 residues. The V gene's germline CDR1 is WNHNN and CDR2 SYGVQD (reference sequence). Trimming shortened V by 0 bases and J by 0 bases, and 11 bases separated the two germline ends. CDR3 DNA: TGCGCCAGCAGTGAGTCTACAGGGAAGATGAACACTGAAGCTTTCTTT. It codes for CASSESTGKMNTEAFF.

The rearrangement uses TRBV11-3 and TRBJ1-2; D is possibly TRBD1 (5 bases). Germline V gene lookup returns CDR1 SGHNT and CDR2 YENEEA. CDR3 length equals 15 residues. Trimming removed 2 bases at V and 2 bases at J, with 12 bases between. The CDR3 DNA is TGTGCCAGCAGCTTAAACGCGGGACCAAACTATGGCTACACCTTC. This codes for CASSLNAGPNYGYTF.

In its sample, this clone was seen once. The gene calls are TRBV27 and TRBJ2-1; D uncertain. This CDR3 has 12 residues. CDR1 is MNHEY, CDR2 SMNVEV, per germline (reference sequence). V dropped 3 bases and J dropped 8 bases, with 8 bases sitting between them. The CDR3 loop reads CASSFTPHEQFF. The DNA of the CDR3 is TGTGCCAGCAGTTTTACCCCTCATGAGCAGTTCTTC.

Notes on this clone: At one end the junction does not follow the germline gene, possibly because of a read error. V and J are TRBV28 and TRBJ1-4; D is unclear. The CDR3 contains 12 residues. Germline assignment: CDR1 MDHEN and CDR2 SYDVKM. The CDR3 sequence is CASSAQGLKLFF. DNA of the CDR3: TGTGCCAGCAGCGCACAAGGGCTAAAATTGTTTTTT.

DNA for the CDR3: TGTGCCTGGAGTTCATCGATAGGGGGTGTTGTGTCCTATAATTCACCCCTCCACTTT. It yields the protein CAWSSSIGGVVSYNSPLHF. The rearrangement uses TRBV30 and TRBJ1-6; weak D call: TRBD1 (6 bases). The germline V and J ends were trimmed by 2 bases and 1 base, with 21 bases remaining between them. Germline CDR1 reads GTSNPN; CDR2 reads SVGIG (reference sequence). The CDR3 length is 19 residues.

Comments on this clone: At the DNA level, this CDR3 is encoded by other sequences in the same sample as well. The rearrangement links TRBV3-1 (or the pseudogene TRBV3-2) to TRBJ2-5; 11 nucleotides line up with TRBD2. CDR3 size: 20 residues. Germline CDR1 LGHDT, CDR2 YNNKEL (reference sequence). After removal of 4 bases from V and 5 bases from J, the junction contained 21 bases not matched to a gene. The CDR3 region has the DNA TGTGCCAGCAGCCCACCCCCCTCCTTAGCGGGAGGGCCGAGATGGGAGACCCAGTACTTC. It translates to CASSPPPSLAGGPRWETQYF.

To note about this clone: One end of the junction is discordant with germline, which a read error may explain. The V call is TRBV3-1 (or the pseudogene TRBV3-2), the J call TRBJ2-4, with a weak D call TRBD1 (5 bases). The CDR3 contains 13 residues. Germline V CDR1 and CDR2: LGHDT, YNNKEL (reference sequence). The CDR3 reads CTSSQATVNIQYF. Written as DNA, the CDR3 is TGTACCAGCAGCCAAGCGACAGTAAACATTCAGTACTTC.

This clone was seen only a few times. The chain uses TRBV28 and TRBJ2-5; D possibly corresponds to TRBD2 (5 bases). Trimming stripped 10 bases from V and 5 bases from J, with 11 bases between. The germline V gene encodes CDR1 MDHEN and CDR2 SYDVKM. This CDR3 contains 11 residues. The CDR3 DNA reads as TGTGCCACCTCAACGGGGGAGACCCAGTACTTC. Encoded protein: CATSTGETQYF.

The chain has TRBV6-1 and TRBJ1-1; D is unclear. The V and J ends lost 3 bases and 10 bases respectively, with 9 bases between them. Germline V gives CDR1 MNHNS, CDR2 SASEGT. The CDR3 contains 11 residues. CDR3 amino acids: CASSDPVRAFF. The CDR3 nucleotides are TGTGCCAGCAGTGACCCAGTGAGAGCTTTCTTT.

V and J are TRBV19 and TRBJ1-6; the D is unclear. Germline CDR1 and CDR2: LNHDA and SQIVND (reference sequence). CDR3 length: 14 residues. V was trimmed by 2 bases and J by 4 bases, leaving 6 bases between them. The CDR3 sequence is CASSISQYNSPLHF. For the CDR3, the DNA is TGTGCCAGTAGTATAAGCCAGTATAATTCACCCCTCCACTTT. The full variable domain, in which reference TRBV19 and TRBJ1-6 provide the parts outside the CDR3, is DGGITQSPKYLFRKEGQNVTLSCEQNLNHDAMYWYRQDPGQGLRLIYYSQIVNDFQKGDIAEGYSVSREKKESFPLTVTSAQKNPTAFYLCASSISQYNSPLHFGNGTRLTVT.

The CDR3 DNA reads TGTGCCAGCAGTTTTGGGGGGACAGGGTTGAATGAGCAGTTCTTC. Encoded protein: CASSFGGTGLNEQFF. The chain uses TRBV28 and TRBJ2-1; 9 nucleotides align to TRBD1. Per the germline V gene, CDR1 is MDHEN and CDR2 is SYDVKM. CDR3 length: 15 residues. The V segment lost 3 bases and the J segment 7 bases; nucleotides outside the gene matches: 7.

Note on this clone: Other DNA variants within this sample encode the same CDR3. The CDR3 reads CASSEGLAGLYNEQFF. The CDR3 coding sequence is TGTGCCAGCAGCGAGGGACTAGCGGGGCTCTACAATGAGCAGTTCTTC. The rearrangement joins TRBV9 to TRBJ2-1; 13 nucleotides line up with TRBD2. This CDR3 spans 16 amino acids. The V segment lost 3 bases and the J segment 3 bases; nucleotides outside the gene matches: 3. Per the germline V gene, CDR1 is SGDLS and CDR2 is YYNGEE.

The chain employs TRBV10-3 and TRBJ2-7; D is tentatively TRBD1 or TRBD2 (6 bases each). This CDR3 has 14 amino acids. The V and J ends lost 3 bases and 5 bases respectively, with 14 bases between them. The germline CDR1 and CDR2 sequences are ENHRY and SYGVKD. This CDR3 is CAISDKGGRDEQYF. CDR3 sequence (DNA): TGTGCCATCAGTGACAAGGGGGGCAGGGACGAGCAGTACTTC.

With respect to this clone: The junction departs from the called germline gene at one end, perhaps through a read error. The chain links TRBV7-8 to TRBJ1-1, with D possibly TRBD1 on 6 matching bases. The CDR3 totals 15 residues. Per the germline V gene, CDR1 is SGHVS and CDR2 is FQNEAQ. The DNA of the CDR3 is TGTGCCAACAGCCAACAGGGACCCCAGAACACTAAAGCTTTCTTT. It codes for CANSQQGPQNTKAFF.

As regards this clone: The junction departs from germline at one end; a sequencing error may be responsible. J is TRBJ2-5 and V is TRBV3-1 (or the pseudogene TRBV3-2), with 8 nucleotides matching TRBD1. This CDR3 is built from 15 residues. Germline assignment: CDR1 LGHDT and CDR2 YNNKEL (reference sequence). For the CDR3, the DNA is TGTGCCAGTAGCCAAGCTTCGACAGGGGAAGAGACCCAGTACTTC. Its translation: CASSQASTGEETQYF.

CDR3: CAISPGTSGAEQYF. CDR3 nucleotide sequence: TGTGCCATCAGTCCCGGGACTAGCGGTGCCGAGCAGTACTTC. V and J are TRBV10-3 and TRBJ2-7; 11 nucleotides line up with TRBD2. Germline-derived CDR1 and CDR2 are ENHRY and SYGVKD. The CDR3 is made up of 14 amino acids. V dropped 5 bases and J dropped 6; count of bases not matched to a gene: 6.

The chain employs TRBV5-6 and TRBJ2-5; TRBD1 matches 12 bases. J was trimmed by 5 bases and V by 0 bases; bases with no gene match: 11. The CDR3 runs 18 residues. Germline loops: CDR1 SGHDT, CDR2 YYEEEE. In nucleotides, the CDR3 is TGTGCCAGCAGCTTGGCCCGGGACAGGGGGCGATACAGGGAGACCCAGTACTTC. Protein: CASSLARDRGRYRETQYF.

This CDR3 is CASSGTSSGEQYF. DNA for the CDR3: TGTGCCAGCAGCGGGACTAGCTCTGGGGAGCAGTACTTC. The chain carries TRBV9 and TRBJ2-7; 8 bases align to TRBD2. The CDR3 runs 13 residues. Germline loops: CDR1 SGDLS, CDR2 YYNGEE. With V trimmed by 3 bases and J by 7 bases, 6 bases remained unmatched.

Only one count was recorded for this clone. The rearrangement joins TRBV4-1 to TRBJ2-3; 8 bases line up with TRBD1. CDR1 is MGHRA, CDR2 YSYEKL, per germline. This CDR3 is 15 amino acids long. Germline trimming cut 4 bases from V and 4 bases from J; bases unmatched to any gene: 7. In nucleotides, the CDR3 is TGCGCCAGCAGCCGTGGACAGGGCGTTGCAGATACGCAGTATTTT. Translated: CASSRGQGVADTQYF.

This chain uses TRBV28 with TRBJ1-2; 7 bases match TRBD1. The ends lost 5 bases at V and 2 bases at J; junction bases unmatched: 5. This CDR3 region has 14 residues. Germline V gene data show CDR1 as MDHEN and CDR2 as SYDVKM. Here the CDR3 reads CASSPGQTNYGYTF. As DNA, the CDR3 is TGTGCCAGCAGTCCGGGACAGACGAACTATGGCTACACCTTC.

The gene calls are TRBV5-1 and TRBJ2-3; 11 nucleotides agree with TRBD2. Germline V lookup: CDR1 SGHRS, CDR2 YFSETQ. The CDR3 runs 15 residues. Trimming cost V 3 bases and J 3 bases; bases outside gene matches: 3. The CDR3 here is CASSSTSGSTDTQYF. In DNA form, the CDR3 reads TGCGCCAGCAGCTCTACTAGCGGGAGTACAGATACGCAGTATTTT.

V usage is TRBV7-9 and J usage is TRBJ2-3, with TRBD2 matching over 7 bases. J was trimmed by 4 bases and V by 7 bases; bases with no gene match: 2. This CDR3 has 12 residues. Germline-derived CDR1 and CDR2 are SEHNR and FQNEAQ (reference sequence). CDR3 amino acids: CASKRDSDTQYF. In DNA form, the CDR3 reads TGTGCCAGCAAGCGGGATTCAGATACGCAGTATTTT.

The V call is TRBV10-1, the J call TRBJ2-7, with 9 bases identical to TRBD1. The CDR3 is 15 amino acids. Unmatched junction bases numbered 2, after V lost 2 bases and J lost 0 bases. Looked up from germline, CDR1 is WNHNN and CDR2 is SYGVQD (reference sequence). CDR3: CASSEGQGISYEQYF. The DNA for the CDR3 is TGCGCCAGCAGTGAGGGACAGGGGATCTCCTACGAGCAGTACTTC.

The V and J genes are TRBV9 and TRBJ2-4; 11 nucleotides match TRBD2. The CDR3 has 15 amino acids. Germline trimming cut 2 bases from V and 5 bases from J; bases unmatched to any gene: 3. Germline CDR1 is SGDLS and CDR2 is YYNGEE. The CDR3 protein is CASSVGTSGENIQYF. The CDR3 DNA reads TGTGCCAGCAGCGTTGGGACTAGCGGAGAAAACATTCAGTACTTC.

The chain is built from TRBV30 and TRBJ2-4, with D perhaps assigned TRBD1 or TRBD2 (5 bases each). The germline V and J ends were trimmed by 2 bases and 1 base, with 9 bases remaining between them. Looked up from germline, CDR1 is GTSNPN and CDR2 is SVGIG (reference sequence). The CDR3 has 14 residues. CDR3 loop: CAWSLRGAKNIQYF. Here the CDR3 DNA reads TGTGCCTGGAGTCTGAGGGGCGCCAAAAACATTCAGTACTTC.

V and J are TRBV6-1 and TRBJ2-1; D gene uncertain. The germline V and J ends were trimmed by 2 bases and 4 bases, with 9 bases remaining between them. The CDR3 consists of 14 residues. Germline V gene data show CDR1 as MNHNS and CDR2 as SASEGT. CDR3 nucleotides: TGTGCCAGCAGTGAAAGTCAGGCGTACAATGAGCAGTTCTTC. This gives the protein CASSESQAYNEQFF.

V is TRBV29-1 and J is TRBJ2-2, with D unresolved. The CDR3 spans 11 residues. Germline-derived CDR1 and CDR2 are SQVTM and ANQGSEA. V was cut by 6 bases and J by 2 bases, with 4 bases left in between. CDR3 region: CSVTNTGELFF. The DNA for the CDR3 is TGCAGCGTAACCAACACCGGGGAGCTGTTTTTT.

The chain is built from TRBV5-8 and TRBJ1-1; a possible D gene is TRBD1 (6 bases). The CDR3 contains 15 residues. Germline CDR1 is SGHTS and CDR2 is YDEGEE. V lost 4 bases, J lost 1 base, and 14 bases lay in between. CDR3 in DNA: TGTGCCAGCAGCCCTTTAAGGGGGGGGAACACTGAAGCTTTCTTT. Protein sequence: CASSPLRGGNTEAFF. The variable domain in full, completed from reference TRBV5-8 and TRBJ1-1, reads EAGVTQSPTHLIKTRGQQATLRCSPISGHTSVYWYQQALGLGLQFLLWYDEGEERNRGNFPPRFSGRQFPNYSSELNVNALELEDSALYLCASSPLRGGNTEAFFGQGTRLTVV.